Here is one T cell receptor (beta chain) with its context. The antigen is unknown. These data are taken from a study of T-cell memory formation after mild COVID-19. Using constant-segment primers, 5'RACE produced TCR alpha and TCR beta cDNA libraries carrying sample barcodes and UMIs. TCRdb itself ran the 5' RACE reads through MiXCR, one entry per CDR3 protein. The sample lists fewer than 300,000 distinct CDR3 sequences; approximately 15% were seen once. The study, taken as a whole, reports: Memory sampled before infection contained some responding clones, suggesting cross-reactive memory joined. Largely, contracting CD4+ clones fell within CM and EM, and contracting CD8+ clones within EMRA. While clones contracting from day 15 to 85 were balanced between CD4 and CD8, later expanders leaned CD4+.

This TCR came from a man aged 18 to 30 who had mild COVID-19 (a few samples of this study predate the infection). Cell type and time point are not known. The specimen was PBMCs or a T cell subset sorted from them (not recorded which).

The CDR3 sequence is CASSPFYGPLHF. In DNA, the CDR3 is TGTGCCAGCAGCCCCTTTTACGGGCCCCTCCACTTT. V usage is TRBV7-2 and J usage is TRBJ1-6; D is undetermined. Trimming stripped 5 bases from V and 13 bases from J, with 12 bases between. Germline CDR1 reads SGHTA; CDR2 reads FQGNSA. There are 12 residues in the CDR3. The whole variable domain, filled in from reference TRBV7-2 and TRBJ1-6, reads GAGVSQSPSNKVTEKGKDVELRCDPISGHTALYWYRQSLGQGLEFLIYFQGNSAPDKSGLPSDRFSAERTGGSVSTLTIQRTQQEDSAVYLCASSPFYGPLHFGNGTRLTVT.